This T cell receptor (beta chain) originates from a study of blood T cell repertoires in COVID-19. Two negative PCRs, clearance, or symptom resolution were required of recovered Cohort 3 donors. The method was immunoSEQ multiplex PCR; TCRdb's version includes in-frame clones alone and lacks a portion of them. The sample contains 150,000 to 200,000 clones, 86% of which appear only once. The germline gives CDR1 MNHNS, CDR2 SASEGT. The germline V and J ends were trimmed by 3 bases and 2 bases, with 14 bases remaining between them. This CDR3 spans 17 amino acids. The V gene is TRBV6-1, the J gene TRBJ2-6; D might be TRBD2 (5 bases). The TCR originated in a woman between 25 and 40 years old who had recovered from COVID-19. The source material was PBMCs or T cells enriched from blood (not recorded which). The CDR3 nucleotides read TGTGCCAGCAGTGATTCGGCACGGCGGGCTGGGGCCAACGTCCTGACTTTC. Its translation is CASSDSARRAGANVLTF.